The 21 T cell receptor beta chains reported below all come from one sample, sequenced in a study of response to subunit inactivated influenza vaccine. TCRdb recomputed calls from the RT-PCR reads with MiXCR, one row per CDR3 protein. The sample has approximately 700,000 distinct CDR3 sequences; roughly 14% are singletons. The sample in question was PBMCs from blood, obtained around 15 days before vaccination. These receptors were taken from a man between 50 and 59 years old who received an inactivated influenza vaccine.

The table lists this clonotype with a few counts. The chain has TRBV7-9 and TRBJ1-5; 7 nucleotides agree with TRBD1. The CDR3 has 12 residues. The V gene's germline CDR1 is SEHNR and CDR2 FQNEAQ (reference sequence). V shed 5 bases and J 9 bases; nucleotides not matched to a gene: 4. CDR3 loop: CASSLGQLPQHF. The CDR3 DNA reads as TGTGCCAGCAGCCTGGGACAGCTGCCCCAGCATTTT.

The V gene is TRBV29-1, the J gene TRBJ2-3; 9 bases match TRBD1. J gave up 8 bases and V 7 bases, and 16 bases lay outside the gene matches. Per the germline V gene, CDR1 is SQVTM and CDR2 is ANQGSEA. This CDR3 contains 15 residues. The CDR3: CSAGTGPISSGTQYF. The CDR3 region has the DNA TGCAGCGCTGGGACAGGGCCCATTTCTAGCGGTACGCAGTATTTT.

This clonotype showed up just a few times. V and J are TRBV11-2 and TRBJ2-3; the match to TRBD2 covers 10 bases. Trimming removed 3 bases from V and 2 bases from J; junction bases left unmatched: 5. Germline CDR1 and CDR2: SGHAT and FQNNGV. The CDR3 loop spans 16 amino acids. CDR3 nucleotide sequence: TGTGCCAGCAGCTTTGGACTAGCGGAACCCACAGATACGCAGTATTTT. It codes for CASSFGLAEPTDTQYF. The full variable domain, rest sourced from reference TRBV11-2 and TRBJ2-3, is EAGVAQSPRYKIIEKRQSVAFWCNPISGHATLYWYQQILGQGPKLLIQFQNNGVVDDSQLPKDRFSAERLKGVDSTLKIQPAKLEDSAVYLCASSFGLAEPTDTQYFGPGTRLTVL.

This clonotype was seen a few times. V usage is TRBV12-3 or TRBV12-4 and J usage is TRBJ2-5, with D unclear. The CDR3 totals 14 residues. Trimming removed 3 bases from V and 2 bases from J, with 10 bases in between. As DNA, the CDR3 is TGTGCCAGCAGTTTTCGAGGCGGACAAGAGACCCAGTACTTC. This gives the protein CASSFRGGQETQYF.

This clonotype has more than one count but fewer than ten. CDR3 region: CASSTGQRAEKLFF. CDR3 DNA: TGTGCCAGCAGTACCGGACAGCGGGCCGAAAAACTGTTTTTT. V and J are TRBV9 and TRBJ1-4, with D possibly being TRBD1 (6 bases). Germline lookup yields CDR1 SGDLS and CDR2 YYNGEE. Deletions cut 5 bases from V and 8 bases from J, with 16 bases between. The CDR3 has 14 amino acids.

Points on this clonotype: Compared with germline, one end of the junction differs, possibly owing to a read error. This chain connects TRBV3-1 to TRBJ1-2, with 9 bases fitting TRBD1. CDR1 LGHDT and CDR2 YNNKEL come from the germline V gene (reference sequence). CDR3 length equals 14 residues. The CDR3 region is CANSPGQGRNGYTF. As DNA, the CDR3 is TGTGCCAACAGCCCGGGACAGGGTAGGAACGGCTACACCTTC. Supplemented by reference TRBV3-1 and TRBJ1-2, the full variable domain reads DTAVSQTPKYLVTQMGNDKSIKCEQNLGHDTMYWYKQDSKKFLKIMFSYNNKELIINETVPNRFSPKSPDKAHLNLHINSLELGDSAVYFCANSPGQGRNGYTFGSGTRLTVV.

This chain joins TRBV5-1 and TRBJ2-7; the D gene is possibly TRBD2 (5 bases). The CDR3 is 15 residues long. V lost 4 bases and J 3 bases, leaving 17 bases between the germline ends. Germline CDR1 is SGHRS and CDR2 is YFSETQ. DNA for the CDR3: TGCGCCAGCAGCCTCGGGAACAGTATATTCTACGAGCAGTACTTC. It encodes CASSLGNSIFYEQYF. The whole variable domain, filled in from reference TRBV5-1 and TRBJ2-7, reads KAGVTQTPRYLIKTRGQQVTLSCSPISGHRSVSWYQQTPGQGLQFLFEYFSETQRNKGNFPGRFSGRQFSNSRSEMNVSTLELGDSALYLCASSLGNSIFYEQYFGPGTRLTVT.

In its sample, this clonotype was seen a few times. The V gene is TRBV20-1, the J gene TRBJ2-6; D is undetermined. Trimming shortened V by 3 bases and J by 3 bases, and 9 bases separated the two germline ends. CDR1 is DFQATT and CDR2 is SNEGSKA in the germline V gene (reference sequence). This CDR3 region has 14 residues. DNA of the CDR3: TGCAGTGCTAGGGTTGGGGTTGGGGCCAACGTCCTGACTTTC. Translation gives CSARVGVGANVLTF.

V is TRBV29-1 and J is TRBJ2-5; D is possibly TRBD2 (5 bases). V was pared by 4 bases and J by 5 bases, with 14 bases between. CDR3 size: 13 residues. Per the germline V gene, CDR1 is SQVTM and CDR2 is ANQGSEA. The CDR3 region is CSVVLRVGETQYF. DNA for the CDR3: TGCAGCGTTGTTTTGCGGGTAGGGGAGACCCAGTACTTC.

There are many counts of this clonotype. This chain links TRBV18 with TRBJ1-5; a weak D match, TRBD1 (5 bases). This CDR3 region has 13 residues. Deletions cut 8 bases from V and 4 bases from J, with 12 bases between. CDR1 is KGHSH, CDR2 LQKENI, per germline. DNA for the CDR3: TGTGCCAGCAGCCCTGACAGAAATCAGCCCCAGCATTTT. As protein: CASSPDRNQPQHF. Full variable domain (missing parts from reference TRBV18 and TRBJ1-5): NAGVMQNPRHLVRRRGQEARLRCSPMKGHSHVYWYRQLPEEGLKFMVYLQKENIIDESGMPKERFSAEFPKEGPSILRIQQVVRGDSAAYFCASSPDRNQPQHFGDGTRLSIL.

This clonotype was found a few times. The chain is built from TRBV2 and TRBJ2-1; possibly TRBD1 or TRBD2 for D (6 bases each). This CDR3 has 12 residues. The germline V gene has CDR1 SNHLY and CDR2 FYNNEI. The V end was cut by 7 bases, the J end by 8 bases, with 12 bases between. The CDR3 DNA is TGTGCCAGCATTTCGGGGGCTGATGAGCAGTTCTTC. Its protein product is CASISGADEQFF.

The table lists this clonotype with a few counts. The chain joins TRBV7-2 to TRBJ2-7; weak D call: TRBD2 (6 bases). Germline CDR1 SGHTA, CDR2 FQGNSA. The CDR3 is made up of 14 amino acids. V was pared by 6 bases and J by 2 bases, with 14 bases between. The CDR3 DNA sequence: TGTGCCAGCAGACCTAGCGTCCAAACCTACGAGCAGTACTTC. This sequence encodes CASRPSVQTYEQYF.

J is TRBJ2-7 and V is TRBV20-1; either TRBD1 or TRBD2 may fit D (5 bases each). This CDR3 contains 12 residues. Per the germline V gene, CDR1 is DFQATT and CDR2 is SNEGSKA (reference sequence). The V end was cut by 7 bases, the J end by 0 bases, with 10 bases between. CDR3 in amino acids: CSGGTTSYEQYF. The CDR3 bases are TGCAGTGGGGGGACCACCTCCTACGAGCAGTACTTC.

This clonotype showed up just a few times. The chain joins TRBV28 to TRBJ2-3; possible D gene TRBD2, 5 bases. This CDR3 has 17 residues. V was cut by 3 bases and J by 0 bases, with 16 bases left in between. Germline V gene sequence: CDR1 MDHEN, CDR2 SYDVKM. The CDR3 region has the DNA TGTGCCAGCAGTTTGGTAGGCAGGACTCATAGCACAGATACGCAGTATTTT. It is translated as CASSLVGRTHSTDTQYF. The complete variable domain, with remaining parts taken from reference TRBV28 and TRBJ2-3, reads DVKVTQSSRYLVKRTGEKVFLECVQDMDHENMFWYRQDPGLGLRLIYFSYDVKMKEKGDIPEGYSVSREKKERFSLILESASTNQTSMYLCASSLVGRTHSTDTQYFGPGTRLTVL.

There are a few counts of this clonotype. V gene TRBV4-3 combines with J gene TRBJ1-6; no firm D call. Germline CDR1 LGHNA, CDR2 YSLEER. This CDR3 region has 16 residues. Trimming left V 0 bases short and J 0 bases short, with 6 bases between. Here the CDR3 DNA reads TGCGCCAGCAGCCAAGATGCCTTCTCCTATAATTCACCCCTCCACTTT. It codes for CASSQDAFSYNSPLHF.

The J gene is TRBJ2-1, the V gene TRBV7-8; 7 bases map to TRBD2. V gave up 5 bases and J gave up 8 bases; unmatched junction bases: 15. This CDR3 has 16 residues. Germline CDR1 SGHVS, CDR2 FQNEAQ. The CDR3 protein is CASSATGTRGVDEQFF. The DNA of the CDR3 is TGTGCCAGCAGCGCTACCGGGACCCGGGGGGTGGATGAGCAGTTCTTC.

The J gene is TRBJ2-1, the V gene TRBV2; 8 bases align to TRBD2. V lost 8 bases, J lost 0 bases, and 9 bases stayed unmatched. Germline lookup yields CDR1 SNHLY and CDR2 FYNNEI. This CDR3 spans 16 amino acids. The CDR3 loop reads CASRRASGLSYNEQFF. The CDR3 DNA reads TGTGCCAGCCGTCGGGCTAGCGGGCTCTCCTACAATGAGCAGTTCTTC.

This clonotype was seen many times. At one boundary the junction diverges from the germline segment, which might be a read error. The rearrangement joins TRBV6-1 to TRBJ1-1; no clear D gene. CDR1 is MNHNS and CDR2 is SASEGT in the germline V gene. CDR3 length: 14 amino acids. The CDR3 nucleotides read TGTGCCAGCAGTGAACTTCGGCAGAACACTGAAGCTTTTTTT. Encoded protein: CASSELRQNTEAFF.

This chain uses TRBV7-9 with TRBJ2-7, with D possibly matching TRBD2 (6 bases). This CDR3 has 14 amino acids. CDR1 and CDR2 from the germline V gene are SEHNR and FQNEAQ (reference sequence). V was pared by 8 bases and J by 2 bases, with 16 bases between. CDR3 DNA: TGTGCCAGCCAGTCAGGACTACTCACCTACGAGCAGTACTTC. Its protein is CASQSGLLTYEQYF.

This clonotype was found a few times. The CDR3 nucleotides read TGTGCCAGCAGCCAAGATTGGGCTAGCCCTAGCACAGATACGCAGTATTTT. Translated: CASSQDWASPSTDTQYF. The gene calls are TRBV14 and TRBJ2-3; D is perhaps TRBD2 (5 bases). Trimming shortened V by 0 bases and J by 0 bases, and 13 bases separated the two germline ends. CDR3 length: 17 amino acids. Per germline, CDR1 SGHDN and CDR2 FVKESK.

The rearrangement joins TRBV4-2 to TRBJ2-1; TRBD2 is a possible D gene (5 bases). The germline V and J ends were trimmed by 4 bases and 0 bases, with 13 bases remaining between them. This CDR3 comprises 16 residues. The germline CDR1 and CDR2 sequences are LGHNA and YNFKEQ. The CDR3 region is CASSPKGGSSYNEQFF. The CDR3 bases are TGTGCCAGCAGCCCGAAGGGCGGGTCCTCCTACAATGAGCAGTTCTTC.